This TCR beta chain originates from a study of tumor-infiltrating lymphocytes in oesophageal squamous cell carcinoma. The CDR3 runs to 18 residues. There are many counts of this clonotype. Via MiXCR, TCRdb re-called the PCR reads, giving one row per CDR3 protein. Altogether under 20,000 distinct CDR3 sequences are present, around 43% being singletons, with the ten largest covering around 30%. What was sequenced was normal esophageal tissue next to the tumor. This sequence joins TRBV12-2 and TRBJ2-7; the D call in the table, TRBD2, was not verified against the DNA. TRBV12-2 is termed a pseudogene. The receptor's source is a female donor with esophageal squamous cell carcinoma. For the CDR3, the DNA is TGTGCAAGTCGCTTATTGGCAGCTCCGGGACTCCTCTCCTACGAGCAGTACTTC. Translated, it gives CASRLLAAPGLLSYEQYF.